This T cell receptor beta chain was observed in a study of T-cell memory formation after mild COVID-19 (dated by TCRdb to the early 2020s). About the full investigation: TCR sequence clusters from the two donors were largely donor specific. In two donors, T-cell clones that expanded and contracted after mild COVID-19 were followed by sequencing TCRalpha and TCRbeta repertoires longitudinally. Two young, previously healthy adult volunteers made up the cohort, one male and one female. The paper's findings and limits, for the study overall: The second-wave clones that peaked on day 37 were not confirmed to be SARS-CoV-2 specific. From day 15 to 85, contracting clones showed balanced CD4/CD8 phenotypes, whereas a second wave of clones that expanded from day 15 to 37 leaned towards CD4+. Contracting CD4+ clones were located mainly in the CM and EM memory subsets, whereas CD8+ clones were found to be enriched in EMRA. Only two mild cases were covered in the study, and larger cohorts including severe cases with pre-infection samples were considered necessary. Some responding clones were found in pre-infection memory, which suggests that pre-existing cross-reactive memory T cells took part in the SARS-CoV-2 response.

Ficoll-Paque density gradient centrifugation was the method used to isolate PBMCs. TCRdb records Illumina NovaSeq 6000 as the sequencer. Using 5'RACE with constant-segment primers, TCRalpha and TCRbeta cDNA libraries were constructed, with sample barcodes and unique molecular identifiers added in the process. RNA was extracted from every sample with Trizol reagent. Amplification of the libraries took two PCR steps, and the second step added a second sample barcode plus Illumina TruSeq adapters. Libraries were sequenced on an Illumina NovaSeq with 2 x 150 bp paired-end reads. In the authors' own workflow: Demultiplexing of reads and collapsing into UMI-guided consensus sequences were performed with migec v1.2.7. Using mixcr v2.1.11, UMI consensuses were aligned to TRA and TRB V and J templates and then assembled into clonotypes. Clonotypes were classified as expanded or contracted when called significant by both edgeR and NoisET, with noise models trained on biological replicates. For edgeR calls, a false discovery rate-adjusted p below 0.01 and a log2 fold-change threshold of 1 were applied. As an exploratory analysis of dynamics, max-normalized trajectories of the 1000 most abundant clonotypes were examined with PCA combined with hierarchical clustering. The CD4 or CD8 phenotype of responding clones was assigned using the separately sequenced CD4+ and CD8+ repertoires. TCRdb redid the processing of the public reads, applying fastp at Q25 and MiXCR, and retained in-frame beta chains. Rows with one shared CDR3 protein collapse into an entry with the most common genes and DNA. TCRdb's processing, not the authors', yielded these V and J calls. The sample yields about 340,000 distinct CDR3 sequences; around 13% were counted once. Clones ranked in the top ten supply about 22% of the sample.

Notes on this clonotype: Its antigen remains unidentified. Base qualities are not provided; no much larger clone lies one nucleotide away.

The source material was PBMCs or a T cell subset sorted from them (not recorded which). This receptor was obtained from a man between 18 and 35 years old who had mild COVID-19 (a few samples of this study predate the infection). The sample titles of this study are shuffled in the database, so cell type and time point are left out; the donor was told from shared clones.

The nucleotide sequence reads as follows: TGTGCCAGCAGTACCTGGGACTACGGCGATACGCAGTATTTT. This translates into CASSTWDYGDTQYF. Recombination connected TRBV2 to TRBJ2-3, and 7 bases in between align with TRBD2. Counted from cysteine to phenylalanine, this CDR3 has 14 amino acids. This entry keeps only the CDR3 DNA: 42 bases, framed from base 1. V ends up 5 bases short and J 6 bases short, with an unmatched junction base count of 8. CDR1 and CDR2 were assigned from the germline V gene as SNHLY and FYNNEI.